The 6 T cell receptor beta chains in this list originate from one sample, sequenced in a study of beta chain features in type 1 diabetes. The entirety of the isolated RNA underwent reverse transcription, so expressed TCRB transcripts were sequenced. The method was immunoSEQ multiplex PCR; TCRdb's version includes in-frame clones alone and lacks a portion of them. Counted here are hundreds of thousands of clones, 11% to 15% occurring once; the ten biggest clones make up roughly 7%. The sample taken for sequencing was central memory CD4+ T cells from blood. These receptors all stem from a man aged 30 to 39 in good health.

The rearrangement links TRBV27 to TRBJ2-7; 11 positions match TRBD2. This CDR3 comprises 15 residues. The J segment lost 3 bases and the V segment lost 3 bases, leaving 4 bases of the junction unmatched. The germline V gene encodes CDR1 MNHEY and CDR2 SMNVEV (reference sequence). The CDR3 is CASSFRGTSGYEQYF. The CDR3, as DNA: TGTGCCAGCAGTTTTAGGGGGACTAGCGGCTACGAGCAGTACTTC.

V is TRBV11-2 and J is TRBJ2-3, with 11 nucleotides matching TRBD2. V was pared by 5 bases and J by 4 bases, with 11 bases of the junction left unmatched. The CDR3 is 17 residues long. Per germline, CDR1 SGHAT and CDR2 FQNNGV. The CDR3 region is CASSLKTSGMGPDTQYF. As DNA, the CDR3 is TGTGCCAGCAGCCTAAAGACTAGCGGGATGGGTCCAGATACGCAGTATTTT.

As for this clone: Other DNA variants within this sample encode the same CDR3. The V and J genes are TRBV7-2 and TRBJ2-7; unclear D gene. This CDR3 comprises 14 residues. CDR1 is SGHTA and CDR2 is FQGNSA in the germline V gene. Deletions cut 0 bases from V and 2 bases from J, with 8 bases between. The DNA of the CDR3 is TGTGCCAGCAGCTTAGCACAAGGGCCCTACGAGCAGTACTTC. It codes for CASSLAQGPYEQYF.

This clone was seen a handful of times. The CDR3 is CASTFLTGFEAFF. CDR3 DNA: TGTGCCAGCACCTTCCTTACAGGGTTTGAAGCTTTCTTT. This rearrangement joins TRBV11-1 to TRBJ1-1; TRBD1 might be the D (6 bases). The CDR3 loop spans 13 amino acids. The germline CDR1 and CDR2 sequences are SGHAT and FQDESV (reference sequence). Between the trimmed V and J ends, which lost 7 bases and 7 bases, there was a span of 16 bases.

This rearrangement joins TRBV4-2 to TRBJ1-1; D ambiguous. This CDR3 comprises 14 residues. Germline V gene data show CDR1 as LGHNA and CDR2 as YNFKEQ. The V end was cut by 5 bases, the J end by 11 bases, with 21 bases between. The CDR3 nucleotides read TGTGCCAGCAGCTTAGGTCCAGGCGCGCTGCCGGCTTTCTTT. As protein: CASSLGPGALPAFF.

This chain connects TRBV19 to TRBJ1-6; no clear D gene. Germline lookup yields CDR1 LNHDA and CDR2 SQIVND (reference sequence). Trimming cost V 6 bases and J 6 bases, with 12 bases left between them. The CDR3 spans 14 residues. CDR3 sequence reads: CASRFPIINSPLHF. The CDR3 coding sequence is TGTGCCAGTAGGTTCCCGATTATTAATTCACCCCTCCACTTT.